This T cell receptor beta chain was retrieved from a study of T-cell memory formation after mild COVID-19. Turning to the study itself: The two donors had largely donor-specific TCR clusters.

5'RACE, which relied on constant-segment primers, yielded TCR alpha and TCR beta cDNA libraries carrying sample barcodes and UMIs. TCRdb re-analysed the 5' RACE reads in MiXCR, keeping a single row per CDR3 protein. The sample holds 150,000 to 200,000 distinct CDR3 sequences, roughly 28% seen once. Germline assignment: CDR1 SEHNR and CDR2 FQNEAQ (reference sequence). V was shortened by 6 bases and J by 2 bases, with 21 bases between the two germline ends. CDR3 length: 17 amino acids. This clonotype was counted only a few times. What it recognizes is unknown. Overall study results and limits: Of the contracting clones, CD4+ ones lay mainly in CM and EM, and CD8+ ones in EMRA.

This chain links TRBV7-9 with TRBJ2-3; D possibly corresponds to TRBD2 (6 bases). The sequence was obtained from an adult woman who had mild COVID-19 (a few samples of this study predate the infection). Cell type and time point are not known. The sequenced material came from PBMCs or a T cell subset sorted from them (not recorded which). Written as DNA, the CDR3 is TGTGCCAGCAGATCAGCGGCGGGACCTCGGTTCACAGATACGCAGTATTTT. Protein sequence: CASRSAAGPRFTDTQYF.